The sequence of this T cell receptor beta chain was determined in a study of a mutant IDH1 vaccine in newly diagnosed glioma. In the study overall: Pretreatment consisted of radiotherapy, temozolomide, or both, with most receiving both.

The time point here: week 5, during vaccination. Each dose delivered 300 ug of mutant IDH1 20-mer peptide subcutaneously with imiquimod. The table came from immunoSEQ multiplex PCR; TCRdb's copy has only in-frame clones and leaves some out. The data show roughly 60,000 clones, around 84% seen once. V dropped 6 bases and J dropped 1; count of bases not matched to a gene: 4. Germline V lookup: CDR1 MNHEY, CDR2 SVGAGI. The CDR3 contains 14 residues. Details on this clone: Its antigen remains unidentified.

The rearrangement joins TRBV6-5 to TRBJ2-3, with TRBD1 identical over 7 bases. Material: PBMCs, obtained from a glioma patient whose treatment included an IDH1 peptide vaccine. The receptor was isolated from a woman aged 45-59 years with glioma. CDR3 residues: CASRWTGGTDTQYF. Written as DNA, the CDR3 is TGTGCCAGCAGATGGACAGGAGGCACAGATACGCAGTATTTT.